The next 3 T cell receptor beta chains were all read from a single sample in a study of blood T cell repertoires in COVID-19 (TCRdb year 2020). Receptors were amplified or captured by the immunoSEQ multiplex PCR assay. Sourced from immuneACCESS, this table was stored by TCRdb with only in-frame sequences that have V and J called. A share of the clones is absent; for the studies checked, an unresolved V gene accounts for under half, and the remainder has no known explanation. Recorded for this sample are tens of thousands of clones; more than 80% of them occurred a single time. Of the sample, roughly 16% falls within the top ten clones. The sequencing sample was made of peripheral blood. Every receptor here comes from a human donor in a cohort sampled during active COVID-19.

The chain recombines TRBV30 with TRBJ1-3; D remains unclear. Deletions cut 2 bases from V and 1 base from J, with 3 bases between. Germline-derived CDR1 and CDR2 are GTSNPN and SVGIG (reference sequence). This CDR3 is 12 amino acids long. In DNA form, the CDR3 reads TGTGCCTGGAGTCTGTCTGGAAACACCATATATTTT. This translates into CAWSLSGNTIYF.

This clone has just a few counts. The chain has TRBV5-1 and TRBJ2-2; 9 bases fit TRBD2. Looked up from germline, CDR1 is SGHRS and CDR2 is YFSETQ. With 0 bases clipped from V and 1 base from J, the junction kept 10 bases outside the gene matches. This CDR3 region has 19 residues. The CDR3 nucleotides read TGCGCCAGCAGCTTGGCCGGGGCTAGCGGGATTGGGAACACCGGGGAGCTGTTTTTT. Translated: CASSLAGASGIGNTGELFF.

The chain is built from TRBV9 and TRBJ1-1; perhaps TRBD1 as D (5 bases). Per germline, CDR1 SGDLS and CDR2 YYNGEE. The V and J ends lost 4 bases and 5 bases respectively, with 6 bases between them. The CDR3 contains 11 residues. The CDR3 nucleotides read TGTGCCAGCAGCCCAGGGACTGAAGCTTTCTTT. It translates to CASSPGTEAFF. The entire variable domain, with the rest obtained from reference TRBV9 and TRBJ1-1, is as follows: DSGVTQTPKHLITATGQRVTLRCSPRSGDLSVYWYQQSLDQGLQFLIQYYNGEERAKGNILERFSAQQFPDLHSELNLSSLELGDSALYFCASSPGTEAFFGQGTRLTVV.